This TCR beta chain was captured by sequencing in a study of T cell responses to AZD1222 COVID-19 vaccine. Second-dose timings of about 4 or about 12 weeks were pooled. TCRdb keeps only in-frame clones here, not all; method: immunoSEQ multiplex PCR. The repertoire holds some 190,000 clones, with more than 85% as singletons. The material was peripheral blood, obtained 28 days after the second AZD1222 dose. This clonotype originated in an adult who received the AZD1222 COVID-19 vaccine.

The CDR3 here is CASREEGTLNSNQPQHF. In nucleotides, the CDR3 is TGTGCCAGCAGAGAGGAAGGAACTCTGAATAGCAATCAGCCCCAGCATTTT. The chain is built from TRBV4-2 and TRBJ1-5, with D hard to call. Looked up from germline, CDR1 is LGHNA and CDR2 is YNFKEQ. The CDR3 has 17 residues. The V end was cut by 6 bases, the J end by 0 bases, with 18 bases between.